The 30 T cell receptor beta chains below come from one sample, sequenced in a study of cytomegalovirus exposure and HLA in healthy donors (dated by TCRdb to the late 2010s). Library prep was done by the immunoSEQ multiplex PCR assay. The multiplex PCR relied on a mix of 60 forward primers for TCR Vbeta segments and 13 reverse primers for TCR Jbeta segments. What TCRdb holds here is the immuneACCESS table cut down to in-frame rearrangements. Part of the clones is not present; checked against another copy, under half of the missing clones reflect an unresolved V gene, and the others are unexplained. For this sample there are more than 85,000 clones; around 10% appear just once. Around 4.9% of the sample rests with the top ten. Sequencing was done on a sample of PBMCs. The receptors here all came from a man aged 50-60 years in good health and CMV-seropositive.

The chain couples TRBV9 to TRBJ2-7; perhaps TRBD1 as D (6 bases). Per the germline V gene, CDR1 is SGDLS and CDR2 is YYNGEE. V was trimmed by 0 bases and J by 2 bases, leaving 12 bases between them. The CDR3 spans 15 residues. CDR3 protein: CASSVEGRGPYEQYF. CDR3 DNA sequence: TGTGCCAGCAGCGTAGAGGGCAGGGGACCCTACGAGCAGTACTTC.

The chain couples TRBV27 to TRBJ1-1; the D is unclear. This CDR3 is built from 13 residues. Germline V gives CDR1 MNHEY, CDR2 SMNVEV (reference sequence). V was cut by 7 bases and J by 2 bases, with 11 bases left in between. The DNA for the CDR3 is TGTGCCAGCAAAGACACGGGAAACACTGAAGCTTTCTTT. This sequence encodes CASKDTGNTEAFF.

V is TRBV28 and J is TRBJ1-5, with 7 bases fitting TRBD1. J lost 3 bases, V lost 6 bases, and 8 bases had no gene match. Germline lookup yields CDR1 MDHEN and CDR2 SYDVKM. The CDR3 has 15 amino acids. The CDR3 DNA reads TGTGCCAGCAGGTCCGGGACAGCAAACAATCAGCCCCAGCATTTT. Residues: CASRSGTANNQPQHF.

In its sample, this clone was seen a few times. The CDR3 DNA reads TGTGCCAGCAGTGAGGGGCATTCGACTGAGCAGTTCTTC. This gives the protein CASSEGHSTEQFF. The V and J genes are TRBV25-1 and TRBJ2-1; tentatively, D is TRBD1 (5 bases). V was shortened by 3 bases and J by 9 bases, with 12 bases between the two germline ends. Germline CDR1 reads MGHDK; CDR2 reads SYGVNS. CDR3 length: 13 residues.

V gene TRBV27 combines with J gene TRBJ2-5; a possible D gene is TRBD2 (7 bases). This CDR3 comprises 13 residues. V gave up 11 bases and J gave up 5 bases, with 18 bases separating them. CDR1 and CDR2 from the germline V gene are MNHEY and SMNVEV (reference sequence). The CDR3 bases are TGTGCCGCCGGGGGAGGGGGAGTTGAGACCCAGTACTTC. Protein product: CAAGGGGVETQYF.

The chain is built from TRBV15 and TRBJ1-3; D not certain. V dropped 4 bases and J dropped 6 bases, with 13 bases sitting between them. CDR1 and CDR2 from the germline V gene are LNHNV and YYDKDF (reference sequence). The CDR3 is made up of 14 amino acids. CDR3 coding DNA: TGTGCCACCAGCACCCGACGGGGTGCAAACACCATATATTTT. Protein product: CATSTRRGANTIYF.

This clone has just a few counts. This chain joins TRBV7-9 and TRBJ2-5; perhaps TRBD1 as D (6 bases). This CDR3 comprises 14 residues. Germline loops: CDR1 SEHNR, CDR2 FQNEAQ (reference sequence). The germline V and J ends were trimmed by 4 bases and 1 base, with 10 bases remaining between them. CDR3 sequence: CASSSGQLQETQYF. The CDR3 DNA is TGTGCCAGCAGCTCCGGACAGCTCCAAGAGACCCAGTACTTC.

The chain links TRBV9 to TRBJ2-7, with a possible D match to TRBD2 (6 bases). Trimming pared 0 bases from V and 6 bases from J, leaving 10 bases between. The CDR3 is made up of 13 amino acids. In germline, CDR1 is SGDLS, CDR2 YYNGEE. In nucleotides, the CDR3 is TGTGCCAGCAGCGTAGGGGGGAGGAGCGAGCAGTACTTC. Its translation: CASSVGGRSEQYF. Full variable domain (rest looked up from reference TRBV9 and TRBJ2-7): DSGVTQTPKHLITATGQRVTLRCSPRSGDLSVYWYQQSLDQGLQFLIQYYNGEERAKGNILERFSAQQFPDLHSELNLSSLELGDSALYFCASSVGGRSEQYFGPGTRLTVT.

This clone has more than one count but fewer than ten. The chain is built from TRBV19 and TRBJ2-1, with D maybe TRBD1 (6 bases). Germline V gene lookup returns CDR1 LNHDA and CDR2 SQIVND (reference sequence). V was cut by 9 bases and J by 1 base, with 16 bases left in between. This CDR3 has 15 residues. CDR3 amino acids: CASPPGTWSYNEQFF. CDR3 nucleotides: TGTGCCAGCCCCCCCGGGACATGGTCCTACAATGAGCAGTTCTTC. Together with reference TRBV19 and TRBJ2-1, the CDR3 gives the full variable domain: DGGITQSPKYLFRKEGQNVTLSCEQNLNHDAMYWYRQDPGQGLRLIYYSQIVNDFQKGDIAEGYSVSREKKESFPLTVTSAQKNPTAFYLCASPPGTWSYNEQFFGPGTRLTVL.

This clone was observed a few times. This chain joins TRBV14 and TRBJ2-7; the match to TRBD2 covers 10 bases. CDR1 and CDR2 (germline): SGHDN, FVKESK. J lost 3 bases, V lost 4 bases, and 3 bases had no gene match. The CDR3 totals 14 residues. The CDR3 DNA reads TGTGCCAGCAGCCGAGCGGGAGGGCTCTACGAGCAGTACTTC. Its protein is CASSRAGGLYEQYF.

The chain carries TRBV4-3 and TRBJ2-5; possibly TRBD1 for D (5 bases). The CDR3 spans 15 residues. Trimming left V 0 bases short and J 3 bases short, with 11 bases between. The germline V gene encodes CDR1 LGHNA and CDR2 YSLEER. The CDR3 protein is CASSQDLGPEETQYF. Here the CDR3 DNA reads TGCGCCAGCAGCCAAGATTTGGGGCCAGAAGAGACCCAGTACTTC.

This clone occurred a few times. CDR3 loop: CASSLAGSLAGANVLTF. The CDR3 DNA sequence: TGTGCCAGCAGCTTGGCCGGGAGCCTCGCTGGGGCCAACGTCCTGACTTTC. The J gene is TRBJ2-6, the V gene TRBV5-8; D possibly corresponds to TRBD2 (6 bases). The CDR3 is 17 residues long. Germline values: CDR1 SGHTS, CDR2 YDEGEE. The V gene lost 0 bases and the J gene lost 2 bases, with 12 bases spanning the gap.

V is TRBV5-1 and J is TRBJ2-7, with D perhaps matching TRBD1 (5 bases). V lost 0 bases and J 3 bases, leaving 13 bases between the germline ends. CDR1 SGHRS and CDR2 YFSETQ come from the germline V gene. The CDR3 runs 15 residues. The CDR3 nucleotides are TGCGCCAGCAGCTTGGAAGGCCAGGGTCGCTACGAGCAGTACTTC. Translated, it gives CASSLEGQGRYEQYF.

V and J are TRBV27 and TRBJ2-1; TRBD2 matches at 9 bases. Germline V gene lookup returns CDR1 MNHEY and CDR2 SMNVEV (reference sequence). The V segment lost 7 bases and the J segment 9 bases; nucleotides outside the gene matches: 7. The CDR3 contains 13 residues. CDR3 nucleotides: TGTGCCAGCACCCCTAGCGGGAAAAGTGAGCAGTTCTTC. Translated: CASTPSGKSEQFF.

The rearrangement uses TRBV19 and TRBJ2-7; possibly TRBD2 for D (6 bases). The germline V gene has CDR1 LNHDA and CDR2 SQIVND (reference sequence). Trimming took off 3 bases at V and 1 base at J, with 10 bases between the two ends. The CDR3 contains 14 residues. This chain's CDR3 is CASSMAGKSYEQYF. For the CDR3, the DNA is TGTGCCAGTAGTATGGCGGGGAAATCCTACGAGCAGTACTTC.

The chain employs TRBV27 and TRBJ1-1; weak D call: TRBD1 (6 bases). The CDR3 is 13 amino acids. Trimming removed 6 bases at V and 6 bases at J, with 14 bases between. In germline, CDR1 is MNHEY, CDR2 SMNVEV (reference sequence). This CDR3 is CASRKQGTPEAFF. CDR3 DNA: TGTGCCAGCAGAAAACAGGGAACCCCTGAAGCTTTCTTT.

The rearrangement joins TRBV19 to TRBJ2-1; 8 bases fit TRBD2. CDR1 is LNHDA and CDR2 is SQIVND in the germline V gene (reference sequence). V shed 5 bases, J shed 5 bases, and the junction held 8 bases outside the gene matches. This CDR3 is 15 amino acids long. The DNA of the CDR3 is TGTGCCAGTAGTCCAGACACTAGCGGAAACAATGAGCAGTTCTTC. This codes for CASSPDTSGNNEQFF.

This clone is deemed medium-sized. CDR3 loop: CAWNWDTNSGNTIYF. Written as DNA, the CDR3 is TGTGCCTGGAATTGGGACACCAACTCTGGAAACACCATATATTTT. The gene calls are TRBV30 and TRBJ1-3; D may be TRBD1 (6 bases). CDR1 is GTSNPN and CDR2 is SVGIG in the germline V gene (reference sequence). This CDR3 comprises 15 residues. Trimming removed 4 bases at V and 0 bases at J, with 13 bases between.

This clone was counted a few times. The chain joins TRBV19 to TRBJ2-6; D may be TRBD1 (6 bases). Germline V CDR1 and CDR2: LNHDA, SQIVND (reference sequence). Trimming stripped 5 bases from V and 3 bases from J, with 14 bases between. The CDR3 has 16 residues. The CDR3 DNA is TGTGCCAGTAGTTACCAGGGGAATTATGGGGCCAACGTCCTGACTTTC. Translating gives CASSYQGNYGANVLTF. Full variable domain (remainder filled in from reference TRBV19 and TRBJ2-6): DGGITQSPKYLFRKEGQNVTLSCEQNLNHDAMYWYRQDPGQGLRLIYYSQIVNDFQKGDIAEGYSVSREKKESFPLTVTSAQKNPTAFYLCASSYQGNYGANVLTFGAGSRLTVL.

This clone came up a few times. This chain links TRBV27 with TRBJ1-2; the D gene is possibly TRBD1 (6 bases). Germline CDR1 reads MNHEY; CDR2 reads SMNVEV (reference sequence). The CDR3 has 14 residues. Trimming left V 6 bases short and J 3 bases short, with 14 bases between. CDR3 loop: CASRRTANHYGYTF. The CDR3 DNA follows: TGTGCCAGCAGGAGGACAGCGAATCACTATGGCTACACCTTC.

This clone was detected many times. This chain uses TRBV19 with TRBJ2-7; a possible D gene is TRBD1 (6 bases). In germline, CDR1 is LNHDA, CDR2 SQIVND (reference sequence). This CDR3 is built from 15 residues. V was clipped by 5 bases and J by 3 bases, with 17 bases between them. CDR3: CASSSSLTGYYEQYF. CDR3 nucleotides: TGTGCCAGTAGTTCCTCGCTGACAGGTTACTACGAGCAGTACTTC.

Only a few counts were recorded for this clone. The rearrangement uses TRBV9 and TRBJ1-1; D not certain. The CDR3 sequence is 13 residues long. Trimming took off 0 bases at V and 0 bases at J, with 3 bases between the two ends. Germline CDR1 and CDR2: SGDLS and YYNGEE. In DNA form, the CDR3 reads TGTGCCAGCAGCGTAGACATGAACACTGAAGCTTTCTTT. It is translated as CASSVDMNTEAFF.

This clone was picked up a small number of times. The V and J genes are TRBV29-1 and TRBJ2-7; 11 bases align to TRBD2. CDR1 is SQVTM, CDR2 ANQGSEA, per germline. The CDR3 covers 15 residues. V lost 5 bases, J lost 4 bases, and 10 bases stayed unmatched. CDR3 in amino acids: CSVQRGTSGNYEQYF. CDR3 sequence (DNA): TGCAGCGTTCAGAGAGGGACTAGCGGAAATTACGAGCAGTACTTC.

This clone has just a few counts. The chain carries TRBV2 and TRBJ2-2; D gene unclear. Trimming pared 7 bases from V and 2 bases from J, leaving 8 bases between. Germline V gene lookup returns CDR1 SNHLY and CDR2 FYNNEI. This CDR3 is 13 amino acids long. The CDR3 here is CASKAVNTGELFF. The CDR3, as DNA: TGTGCCAGCAAAGCCGTTAACACCGGGGAGCTGTTTTTT.

The rearrangement links TRBV5-1 to TRBJ2-7; 8 nucleotides align to TRBD1. This CDR3 is built from 15 residues. The junction had 9 bases not matched to a gene; V was cut back by 5 bases and J by 2 bases. CDR1 and CDR2 (germline): SGHRS, YFSETQ. CDR3 protein: CASSPGTGIPYEQYF. DNA of the CDR3: TGCGCCAGCAGTCCCGGGACAGGAATACCCTACGAGCAGTACTTC.

This clone showed up just a few times. The gene calls are TRBV6-6 and TRBJ1-1; maybe TRBD1 (5 bases). Germline loops: CDR1 MNHNY, CDR2 SVGAGI (reference sequence). The CDR3 sequence is 14 residues long. V was pared by 6 bases and J by 0 bases, with 11 bases between. The DNA of the CDR3 is TGTGCCAGCAGCCGACAGCCTCTGAACACTGAAGCTTTCTTT. Encoded protein: CASSRQPLNTEAFF.

This clone was detected only a few times. The chain's CDR3 is CASRNAGTYYGYTF. The CDR3 DNA follows: TGTGCCAGCAGAAACGCCGGGACATACTATGGCTACACCTTC. The chain is built from TRBV28 and TRBJ1-2, with D tentatively TRBD1 (6 bases). The germline gives CDR1 MDHEN, CDR2 SYDVKM. This CDR3 region has 14 residues. V was clipped by 6 bases and J by 3 bases, with 14 bases between them.

This chain joins TRBV10-1 and TRBJ2-1; 9 bases map to TRBD1. The length of the CDR3 is 18 residues. Germline assignment: CDR1 WNHNN and CDR2 SYGVQD (reference sequence). The V segment lost 6 bases and the J segment 8 bases; nucleotides outside the gene matches: 20. The CDR3 nucleotides are TGCGCCAGCAGCATTTATCGATTACAGGGGGCTAGATGGGATGAGCAGTTCTTC. Amino acids: CASSIYRLQGARWDEQFF.

This clone appeared a few times. V is TRBV19 and J is TRBJ1-4; 7 bases agree with TRBD1. The length of the CDR3 is 15 residues. Germline CDR1 and CDR2: LNHDA and SQIVND (reference sequence). The ends lost 5 bases at V and 8 bases at J; junction bases unmatched: 11. In DNA, the CDR3 is TGTGCCAGTAGTTCAGGGACAGCACGTGGGGAAAAACTGTTTTTT. Translating it yields CASSSGTARGEKLFF.

The chain recombines TRBV19 with TRBJ2-7; the match to TRBD1 covers 7 bases. The CDR3 is 14 amino acids. V shed 5 bases and J 3 bases; nucleotides not matched to a gene: 7. In germline, CDR1 is LNHDA, CDR2 SQIVND (reference sequence). The CDR3 region has the DNA TGTGCCAGTAGTGCCGGGACAGCCAACTACGAGCAGTACTTC. Its translation: CASSAGTANYEQYF.